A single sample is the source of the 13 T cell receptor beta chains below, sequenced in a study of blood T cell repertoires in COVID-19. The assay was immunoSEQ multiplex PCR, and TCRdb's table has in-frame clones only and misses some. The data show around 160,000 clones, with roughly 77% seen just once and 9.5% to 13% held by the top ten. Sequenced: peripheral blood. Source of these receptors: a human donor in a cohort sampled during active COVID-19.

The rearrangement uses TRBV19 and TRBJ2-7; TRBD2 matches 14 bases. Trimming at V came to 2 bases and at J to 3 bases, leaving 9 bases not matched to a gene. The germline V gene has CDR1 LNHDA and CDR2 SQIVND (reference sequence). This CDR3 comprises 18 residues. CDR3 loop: CASSITRGLAGGGYEQYF. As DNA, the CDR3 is TGTGCCAGTAGTATAACCCGAGGACTAGCGGGAGGAGGCTACGAGCAGTACTTC.

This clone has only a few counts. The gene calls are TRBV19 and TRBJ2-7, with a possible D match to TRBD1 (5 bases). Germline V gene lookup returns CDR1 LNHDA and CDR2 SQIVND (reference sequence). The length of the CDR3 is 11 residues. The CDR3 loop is CVWTYSYEQYF. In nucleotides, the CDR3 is TGTGTTTGGACATACTCCTACGAGCAGTACTTC. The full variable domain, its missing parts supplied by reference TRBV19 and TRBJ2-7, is DGGITQSPKYLFRKEGQNVTLSCEQNLNHDAMYWYRQDPGQGLRLIYYSQIVNDFQKGDIAEGYSVSREKKESFPLTVTSAQKNPTAFYLCVWTYSYEQYFGPGTRLTVT.

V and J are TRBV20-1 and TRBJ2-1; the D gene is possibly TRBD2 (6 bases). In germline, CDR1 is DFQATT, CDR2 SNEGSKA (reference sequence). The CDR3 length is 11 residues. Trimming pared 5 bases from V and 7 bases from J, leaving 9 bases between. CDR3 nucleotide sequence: TGCAGTGCTCTGGGGACTAATGAGCAGTTCTTC. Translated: CSALGTNEQFF.

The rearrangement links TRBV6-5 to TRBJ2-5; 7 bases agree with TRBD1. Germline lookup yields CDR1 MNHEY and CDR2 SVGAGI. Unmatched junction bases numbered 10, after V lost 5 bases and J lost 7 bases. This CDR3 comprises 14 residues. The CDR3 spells CASSPQGGPGTQYF. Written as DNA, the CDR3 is TGTGCCAGCAGTCCCCAAGGGGGCCCGGGGACCCAGTACTTC.

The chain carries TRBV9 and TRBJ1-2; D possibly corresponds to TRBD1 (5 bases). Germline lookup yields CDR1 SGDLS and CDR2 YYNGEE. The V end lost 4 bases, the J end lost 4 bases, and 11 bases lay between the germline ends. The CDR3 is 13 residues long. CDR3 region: CASSPFDSYGYTF. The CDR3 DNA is TGTGCCAGCAGCCCCTTCGACAGCTATGGCTACACCTTC.

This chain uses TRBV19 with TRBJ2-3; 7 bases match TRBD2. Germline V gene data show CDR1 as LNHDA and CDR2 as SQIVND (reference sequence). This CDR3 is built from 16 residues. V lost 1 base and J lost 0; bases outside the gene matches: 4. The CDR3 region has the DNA TGTGCCAGTAGTATAGGGCTAGCGGATAGCACAGATACGCAGTATTTT. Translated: CASSIGLADSTDTQYF. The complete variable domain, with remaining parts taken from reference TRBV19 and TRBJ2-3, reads DGGITQSPKYLFRKEGQNVTLSCEQNLNHDAMYWYRQDPGQGLRLIYYSQIVNDFQKGDIAEGYSVSREKKESFPLTVTSAQKNPTAFYLCASSIGLADSTDTQYFGPGTRLTVL.

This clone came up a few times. This CDR3 reads CASSPTGTGVNTGELFF. For the CDR3, the DNA is TGTGCCAGCTCACCAACCGGGACAGGGGTGAACACCGGGGAGCTGTTTTTT. The chain is built from TRBV18 and TRBJ2-2, with TRBD1 matching over 10 bases. CDR3 size: 17 residues. Germline V gene lookup returns CDR1 KGHSH and CDR2 LQKENI. Trimming removed 2 bases from V and 1 base from J; junction bases left unmatched: 4.

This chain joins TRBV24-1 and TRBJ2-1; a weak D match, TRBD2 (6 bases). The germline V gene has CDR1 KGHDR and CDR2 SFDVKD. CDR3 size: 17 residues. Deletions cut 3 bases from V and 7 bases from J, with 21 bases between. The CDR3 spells CATSDPNPGLPGNEQFF. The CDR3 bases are TGTGCCACCAGTGATCCGAATCCGGGACTCCCTGGAAATGAGCAGTTCTTC.

CDR3 sequence reads: CASGRAGPYNEQFF. The CDR3, as DNA: TGTGCCAGCGGCCGGGCGGGGCCCTACAATGAGCAGTTCTTC. V gene TRBV11-2 combines with J gene TRBJ2-1, with a possible D match to TRBD2 (6 bases). The CDR3 runs to 14 residues. Germline V CDR1 and CDR2: SGHAT, FQNNGV. V shed 8 bases and J shed 2 bases, with 13 bases lying between them. The whole variable domain, filled in from reference TRBV11-2 and TRBJ2-1, reads EAGVAQSPRYKIIEKRQSVAFWCNPISGHATLYWYQQILGQGPKLLIQFQNNGVVDDSQLPKDRFSAERLKGVDSTLKIQPAKLEDSAVYLCASGRAGPYNEQFFGPGTRLTVL.

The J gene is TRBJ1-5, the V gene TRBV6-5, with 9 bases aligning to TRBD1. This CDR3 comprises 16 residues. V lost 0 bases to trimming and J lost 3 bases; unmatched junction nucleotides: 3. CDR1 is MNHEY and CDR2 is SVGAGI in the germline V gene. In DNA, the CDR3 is TGTGCCAGCAGTTACTCCCGGACAGGGGTCAATCAGCCCCAGCATTTT. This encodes CASSYSRTGVNQPQHF.

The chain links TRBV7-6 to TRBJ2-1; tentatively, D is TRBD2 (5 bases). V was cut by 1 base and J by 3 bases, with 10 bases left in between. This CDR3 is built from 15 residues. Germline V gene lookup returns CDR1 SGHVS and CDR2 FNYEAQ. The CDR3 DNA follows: TGTGCCAGCAGCTTAGAGGCTAGCAGCTACAATGAGCAGTTCTTC. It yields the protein CASSLEASSYNEQFF.

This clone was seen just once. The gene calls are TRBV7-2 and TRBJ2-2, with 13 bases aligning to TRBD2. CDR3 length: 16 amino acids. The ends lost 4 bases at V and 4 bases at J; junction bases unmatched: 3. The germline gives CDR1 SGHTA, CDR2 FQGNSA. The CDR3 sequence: CASSSWTSGSTGELFF. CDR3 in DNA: TGTGCCAGCAGCTCCTGGACTAGCGGGAGCACCGGGGAGCTGTTTTTT.

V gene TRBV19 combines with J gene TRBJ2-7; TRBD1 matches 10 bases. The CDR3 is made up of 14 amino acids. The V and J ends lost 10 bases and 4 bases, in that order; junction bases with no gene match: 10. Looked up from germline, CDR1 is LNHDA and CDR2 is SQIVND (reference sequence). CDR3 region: CATRTGTGVYEQYF. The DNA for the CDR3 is TGTGCCACAAGAACCGGGACAGGGGTATACGAGCAGTACTTC.